These T cell receptor beta chains were read from a single sample in a study of T cell changes during pregnancy in multiple sclerosis. Sequencing was performed with immunoSEQ multiplex PCR; in TCRdb, only in-frame clones are kept and a portion is missing. The table shows around 75,000 clones, with roughly nine tenths occurring only once. Material: peripheral blood, obtained in the first trimester of pregnancy. The receptor source for this set is a female donor in good health, enrolled as a control in a pregnancy study. Both conserved end residues are part of each CDR3. The D gene is left open where the match is weak. Clone size is shown for a subset of rows, as once, few, many or a class of expanded clone.

- TRBJ2-7 - TRBV27 10 CASTYYEQYF TGTGCCAGCACCTACTACGAGCAGTACTTC
- TRBJ2-5 - TRBV14 13 CASSQWSEETQYF TGTGCCAGCAGCCAATGGTCGGAAGAGACCCAGTACTTC
- TRBJ2-7 TRBD1 TRBV2 16 CASQASTGGNSYEQYF TGTGCCAGCCAAGCAAGTACAGGGGGCAACTCCTACGAGCAGTACTTC
- TRBJ1-1 - TRBV5-5 16 CASSLFLGRVNTEAFF TGTGCCAGCAGCTTGTTTTTGGGCAGGGTGAACACTGAAGCTTTCTTT
- TRBJ2-3 - TRBV1 11 CTSSGSDTQYF TGCACCAGCAGTGGGAGCGATACGCAGTATTTT
few TRBJ2-7 - TRBV7-9 11 CASSLPGEQYF TGTGCCAGCAGCTTACCGGGAGAGCAGTACTTC
- TRBJ2-7 TRBD2 TRBV2 17 CASSEEAGLAGGYEQYF TGTGCCAGCAGTGAAGAAGCTGGACTAGCGGGAGGATACGAGCAGTACTTC
few TRBJ2-3 - TRBV23-1 16 CASSQSDKSSTDTQYF TGCGCCAGCAGTCAATCGGACAAGTCGAGCACAGATACGCAGTATTTT
- TRBJ2-6 - TRBV19 17 CASRIDSWSSGANVLTF TGTGCCAGTAGGATAGACAGCTGGAGCTCTGGGGCCAACGTCCTGACTTTC
few TRBJ1-6 TRBD1 TRBV7-6 16 CASSPTGGRVNSPLHF TGTGCCAGCAGCCCCACAGGGGGTCGCGTTAATTCACCCCTCCACTTT
- TRBJ1-4 - TRBV19 12 CASSWSYEKLFF TGTGCCAGTAGTTGGAGTTATGAAAAACTGTTTTTT
once TRBJ2-2 TRBD1 TRBV6-4 14 CASSEQGAPGELFF TGTGCCAGCAGTGAGCAGGGGGCCCCCGGGGAGCTGTTTTTT
once TRBJ1-3 - TRBV5-6 19 CASSSGRGPYRSPGNTIYF TGTGCCAGCAGCTCAGGGCGGGGACCCTATCGGTCCCCTGGAAACACCATATATTTT
- TRBJ1-4 - TRBV6-6 15 CASSHRASTNEKLFF TGTGCCAGCAGCCACAGGGCCTCAACTAATGAAAAACTGTTTTTT
- TRBJ1-5 - TRBV6-5 15 CASSYSKRSNQPQHF TGTGCCAGCAGTTACTCGAAGAGGAGCAATCAGCCCCAGCATTTT
- TRBJ1-2 - TRBV5-8 13 CASSLSGFYGYTF TGTGCCAGCAGCTTGTCAGGGTTCTATGGCTACACCTTC
- TRBJ2-3 TRBD2 TRBV18 17 CASSHPSGAQLTDTQYF TGTGCCAGCTCACATCCTAGCGGGGCGCAACTCACAGATACGCAGTATTTT
few TRBJ1-3 - TRBV6-6 15 CASSYSVGAGNTIYF TGTGCCAGCAGTTACTCAGTGGGCGCCGGAAACACCATATATTTT
- TRBJ2-4 - TRBV6-1 17 CASSERPQGVAKNIQYF TGTGCCAGCAGTGAACGACCTCAGGGTGTAGCCAAAAACATTCAGTACTTC
- TRBJ1-2 TRBD1 TRBV25-1 15 CASSAALSGGYGYTF TGTGCCAGCAGTGCGGCACTCTCAGGGGGCTATGGCTACACCTTC
- TRBJ2-5 - TRBV4-3 14 CASSQDTSKETQYF TGCGCCAGCAGCCAAGATACTTCGAAAGAGACCCAGTACTTC
- TRBJ1-1 TRBD1 TRBV7-8 17 CASSSVRGTGMNTEAFF TGTGCCAGCAGCTCCGTTCGGGGGACAGGCATGAACACTGAAGCTTTCTTT